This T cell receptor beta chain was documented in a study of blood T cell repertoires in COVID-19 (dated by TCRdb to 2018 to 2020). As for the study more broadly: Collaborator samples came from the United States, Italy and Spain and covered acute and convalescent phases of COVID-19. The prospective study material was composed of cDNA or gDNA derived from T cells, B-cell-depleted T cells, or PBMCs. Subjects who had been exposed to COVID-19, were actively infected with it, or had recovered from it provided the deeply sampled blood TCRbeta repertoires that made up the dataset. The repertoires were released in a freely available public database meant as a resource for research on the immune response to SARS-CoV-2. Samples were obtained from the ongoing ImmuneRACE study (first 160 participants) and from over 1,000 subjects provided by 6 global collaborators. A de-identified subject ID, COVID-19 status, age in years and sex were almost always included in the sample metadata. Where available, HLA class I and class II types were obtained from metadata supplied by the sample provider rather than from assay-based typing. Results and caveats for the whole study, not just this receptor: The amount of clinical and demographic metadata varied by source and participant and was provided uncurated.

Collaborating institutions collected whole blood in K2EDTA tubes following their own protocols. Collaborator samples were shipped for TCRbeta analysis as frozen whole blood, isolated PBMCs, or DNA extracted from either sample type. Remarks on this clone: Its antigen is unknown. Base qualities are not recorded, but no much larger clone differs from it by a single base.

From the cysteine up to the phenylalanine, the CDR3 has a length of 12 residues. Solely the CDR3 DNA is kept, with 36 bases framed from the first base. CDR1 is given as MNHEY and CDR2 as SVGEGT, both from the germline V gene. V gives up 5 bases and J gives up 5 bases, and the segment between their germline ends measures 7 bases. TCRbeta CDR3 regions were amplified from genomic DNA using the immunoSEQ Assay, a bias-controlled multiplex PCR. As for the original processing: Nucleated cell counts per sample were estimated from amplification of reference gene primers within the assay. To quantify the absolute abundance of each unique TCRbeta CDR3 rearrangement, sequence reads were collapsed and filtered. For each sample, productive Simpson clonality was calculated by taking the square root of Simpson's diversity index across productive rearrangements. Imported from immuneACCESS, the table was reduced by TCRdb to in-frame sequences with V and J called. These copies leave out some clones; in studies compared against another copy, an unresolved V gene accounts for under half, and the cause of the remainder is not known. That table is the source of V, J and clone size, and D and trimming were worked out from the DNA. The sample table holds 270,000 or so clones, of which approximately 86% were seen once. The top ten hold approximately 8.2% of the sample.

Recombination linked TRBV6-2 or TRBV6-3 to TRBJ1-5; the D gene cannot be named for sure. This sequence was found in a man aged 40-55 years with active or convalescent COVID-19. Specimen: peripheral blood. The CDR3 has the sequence CASSRRDQPQHF. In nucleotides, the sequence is TGTGCCAGCAGTCGACGGGATCAGCCCCAGCATTTT.